This entry concerns a single T cell receptor (beta chain). Its antigen is undetermined. This entry is derived from a study of Graves' ophthalmopathy and Graves' hyperthyroidism. Study-level information: Cases classed as stable hyperthyroidism had no ophthalmopathy within 18 months of follow-up. Notes on the study in general: Blood also contained most of the expanded thyroid clonotypes above 0.001 frequency.

The authors amplified TCR beta CDR3 regions from RNA transcripts. HTBI primers were used in a first-round RT-PCR, which preceded a second-round multiplex PCR. TCRdb analysed the multiplex PCR reads with MiXCR anew, one entry per CDR3 protein. In the table there are 560,000 or so distinct CDR3 sequences, roughly 39% of which are singletons. This CDR3 is 14 amino acids long. The V gene's germline CDR1 is ENHRY and CDR2 SYGVKD. With 3 bases removed from V and 7 bases from J, the gap between germline ends came to 12 bases. The chain combines TRBV10-3 with TRBJ2-2; D is possibly TRBD1 or TRBD2 (5 bases each). Sequenced: peripheral blood or thyroid tissue (not recorded which). This sequence originates from an adult man with Graves' hyperthyroidism. The CDR3 DNA reads as TGTGCCATCAGTGATTCCAGGGACGGCGGGGAGCTGTTTTTT. Translating gives CAISDSRDGGELFF.